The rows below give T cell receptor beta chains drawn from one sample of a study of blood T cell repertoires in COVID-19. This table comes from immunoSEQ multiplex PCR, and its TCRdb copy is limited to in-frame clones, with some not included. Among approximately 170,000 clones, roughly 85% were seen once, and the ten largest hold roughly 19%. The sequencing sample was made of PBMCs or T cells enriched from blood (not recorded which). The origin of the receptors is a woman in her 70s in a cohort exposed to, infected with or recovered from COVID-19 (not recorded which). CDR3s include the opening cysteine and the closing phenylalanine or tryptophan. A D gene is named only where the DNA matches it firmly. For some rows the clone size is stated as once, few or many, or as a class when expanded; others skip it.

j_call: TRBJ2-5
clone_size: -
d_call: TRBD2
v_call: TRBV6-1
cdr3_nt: TGTGCCAGCAGTGAAGGGGGGACTATATGGCAAGAGACCCAGTACTTC
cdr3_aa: CASSEGGTIWQETQYF

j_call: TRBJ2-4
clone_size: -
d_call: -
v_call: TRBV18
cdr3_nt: TGTGCCAGCTCACCAAGGGCCCGACAGCAAAAAAACATTCAGTACTTC
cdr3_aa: CASSPRARQQKNIQYF

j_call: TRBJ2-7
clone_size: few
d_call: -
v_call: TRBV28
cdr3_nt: TGTGCCACCTATGGGCAGGATACCTACGAGCAGTACTTC
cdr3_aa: CATYGQDTYEQYF

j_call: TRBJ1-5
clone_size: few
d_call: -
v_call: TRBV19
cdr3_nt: TGTGCCAGTAGTATCAGAGACGGGGGTTTGCCCCAGCATTTT
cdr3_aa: CASSIRDGGLPQHF

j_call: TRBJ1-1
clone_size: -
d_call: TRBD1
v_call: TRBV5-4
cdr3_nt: TGTGCCAGCAGTTACCCGAGGGCACAGGGGCAGGAAGCTTTCTTT
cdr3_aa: CASSYPRAQGQEAFF

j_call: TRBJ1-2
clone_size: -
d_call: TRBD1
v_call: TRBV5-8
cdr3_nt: TGTGCCAGCGAGGGGGCAGGTAGTAACTATGGCTACACCTTC
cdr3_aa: CASEGAGSNYGYTF

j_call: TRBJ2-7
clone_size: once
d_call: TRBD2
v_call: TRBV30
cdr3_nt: TGTGCCTGGAGCCCGGGGGGTTGGGAGCAGTACTTC
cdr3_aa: CAWSPGGWEQYF

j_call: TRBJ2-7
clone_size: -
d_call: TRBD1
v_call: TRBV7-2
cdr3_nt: TGTGCCAGCAGCTGGGACAGGGGGCAGTACGAGCAGTACTTC
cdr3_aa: CASSWDRGQYEQYF

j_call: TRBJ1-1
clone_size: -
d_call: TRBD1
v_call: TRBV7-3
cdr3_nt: TGTGCCAGCAGCCAAGGGACAGCGAACACTGAAGCTTTCTTT
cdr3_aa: CASSQGTANTEAFF

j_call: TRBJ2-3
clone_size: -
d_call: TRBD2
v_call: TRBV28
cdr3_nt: TGTGCCAGCAGGGGTGGACTAGCGGGAGCCTATCCGCAGTATTTT
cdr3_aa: CASRGGLAGAYPQYF

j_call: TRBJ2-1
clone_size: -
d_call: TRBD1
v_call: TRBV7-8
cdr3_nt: TGTGCCAGCAGCTTATCTACAGGGGGGTCGAATGAGCAGTTCTTC
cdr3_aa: CASSLSTGGSNEQFF

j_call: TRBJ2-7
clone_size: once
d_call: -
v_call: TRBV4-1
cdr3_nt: TGCGCCAGCAGCCAAGCGACAGCAGTCAGCTCCTACGAGCAGTACTTC
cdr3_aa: CASSQATAVSSYEQYF

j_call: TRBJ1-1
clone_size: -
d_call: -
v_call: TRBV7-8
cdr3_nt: TGTGCCAGCAGCTTTAGGGGATTAAAAGCTTTCTTT
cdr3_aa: CASSFRGLKAFF

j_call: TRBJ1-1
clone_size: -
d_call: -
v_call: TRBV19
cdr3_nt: TGTGCCAGTATAGACAGCATGAACACTGAAGCTTTCTTT
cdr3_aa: CASIDSMNTEAFF

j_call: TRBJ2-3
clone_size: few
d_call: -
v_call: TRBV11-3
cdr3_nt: TGTGCCAGCAGCTTCCCCAGAGGGGGAGCCAGCACAGATACGCAGTATTTT
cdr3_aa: CASSFPRGGASTDTQYF

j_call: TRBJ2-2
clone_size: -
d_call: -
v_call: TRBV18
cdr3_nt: TGTGCCAGCTCACCACCGTCGGGTCACACCGGGGAGCTGTTTTTT
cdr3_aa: CASSPPSGHTGELFF

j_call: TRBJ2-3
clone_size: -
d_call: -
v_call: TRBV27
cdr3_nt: TGTGCCAGCAGTTTAGCTGGCGGGCCCTCCTTCACAGATACGCAGTATTTT
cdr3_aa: CASSLAGGPSFTDTQYF

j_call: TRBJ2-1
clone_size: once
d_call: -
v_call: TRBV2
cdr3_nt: TGTGCCAGCAGTGATCGGGGTAGCGGCCACAATGAGCAGTTCTTC
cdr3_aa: CASSDRGSGHNEQFF

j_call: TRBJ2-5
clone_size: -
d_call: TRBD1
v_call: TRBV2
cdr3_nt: TGTGCCAAGACAGGGGAACAAGAGACCCAGTACTTC
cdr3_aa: CAKTGEQETQYF

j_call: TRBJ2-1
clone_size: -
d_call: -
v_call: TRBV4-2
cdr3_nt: TGTGCCAGCAGCCAAGGGGCAGGGAATGTATATGAGCAGTTCTTC
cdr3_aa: CASSQGAGNVYEQFF

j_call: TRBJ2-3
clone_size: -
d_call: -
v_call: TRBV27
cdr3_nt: TGTGCCAGCAGTTTGGCAAGGGGTACGCAGTATTTT
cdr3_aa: CASSLARGTQYF

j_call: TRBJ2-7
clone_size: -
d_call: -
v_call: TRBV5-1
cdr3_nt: TGCGCCAGCAGCTTGGGGACAGCCAAAGACTACGAGCAGTACTTC
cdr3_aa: CASSLGTAKDYEQYF

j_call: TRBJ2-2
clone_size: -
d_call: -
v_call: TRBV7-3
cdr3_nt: TGTGCCAGCAGCCACGTCAGGATCAACACCGGGGAGCTGTTTTTT
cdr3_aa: CASSHVRINTGELFF

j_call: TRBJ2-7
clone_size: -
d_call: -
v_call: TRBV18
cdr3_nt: TGTGCCAGCTCACCATATCAGGGTTTCTACGAGCAGTACTTC
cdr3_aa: CASSPYQGFYEQYF

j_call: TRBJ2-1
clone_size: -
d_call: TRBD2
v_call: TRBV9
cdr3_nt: TGTGCCAGCAGCCCGGGACTAACCTCCTACAATGAGCAGTTCTTC
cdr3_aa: CASSPGLTSYNEQFF

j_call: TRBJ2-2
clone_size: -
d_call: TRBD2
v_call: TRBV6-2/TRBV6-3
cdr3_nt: TGTGCCAGCAGTTACCCCTCTAGCGGGAGGGCCTATAGGACCGGGGAGCTGTTTTTT
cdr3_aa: CASSYPSSGRAYRTGELFF

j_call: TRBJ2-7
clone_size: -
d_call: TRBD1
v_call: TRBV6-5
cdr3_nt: TGTGCCAGCAGTTATGGGACAGGGACTCCCTACGAGCAGTACTTC
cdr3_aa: CASSYGTGTPYEQYF

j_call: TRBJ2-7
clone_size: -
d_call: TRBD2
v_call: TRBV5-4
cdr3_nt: TGTGCCAGCAGTTATGGACTAGCTGGTACCCCCGATAAGCAGTACTTC
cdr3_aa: CASSYGLAGTPDKQYF

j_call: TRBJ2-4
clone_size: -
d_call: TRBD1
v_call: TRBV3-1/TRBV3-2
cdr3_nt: TGTGCCAGCAGCCTACGGACAGGGGGTTTGAACATTCAGTACTTC
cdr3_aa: CASSLRTGGLNIQYF

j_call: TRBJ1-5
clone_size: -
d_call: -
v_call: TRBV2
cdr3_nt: TGTGCCAGCAGTGCCACAGGGTCCCAGCCCCAGCATTTT
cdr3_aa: CASSATGSQPQHF

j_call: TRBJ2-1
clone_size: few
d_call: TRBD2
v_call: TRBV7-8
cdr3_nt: TGTGCCAGCAGCTTAATGGGGACTAGCGGGAGGAATGAGCAGTTCTTC
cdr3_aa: CASSLMGTSGRNEQFF

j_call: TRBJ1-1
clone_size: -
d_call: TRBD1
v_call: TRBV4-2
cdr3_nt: TGTGCCAGCAGCCGGGACAGGGTCACTGAAGCTTTCTTT
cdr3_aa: CASSRDRVTEAFF

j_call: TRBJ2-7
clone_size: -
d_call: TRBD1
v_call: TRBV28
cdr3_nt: TGTGCCAGCAGTTTATTAGGGTTAAAGACAGGGGTCGAGCAGTACTTC
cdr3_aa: CASSLLGLKTGVEQYF

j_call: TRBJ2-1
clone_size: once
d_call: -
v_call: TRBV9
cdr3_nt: TGTGCCAGCAGCGTAGGGCGGCCCCCGCAGTACAATGAGCAGTTCTTC
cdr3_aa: CASSVGRPPQYNEQFF

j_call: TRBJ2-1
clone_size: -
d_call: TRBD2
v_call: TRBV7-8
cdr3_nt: TGTGCCAGCAGCGCCGCCGGGACTAGCGTAAATGAGCAGTTCTTC
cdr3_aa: CASSAAGTSVNEQFF

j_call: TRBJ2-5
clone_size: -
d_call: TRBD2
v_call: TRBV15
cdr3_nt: TGTGCCACCAGCAGAGCAAGCCTAGCGGGTTTCCAAGAGACCCAGTACTTC
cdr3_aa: CATSRASLAGFQETQYF

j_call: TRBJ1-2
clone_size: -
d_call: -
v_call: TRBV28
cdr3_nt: TGTGCCAGCAGGACAGCGGGCCGTTTCGGCTACACCTTC
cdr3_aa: CASRTAGRFGYTF

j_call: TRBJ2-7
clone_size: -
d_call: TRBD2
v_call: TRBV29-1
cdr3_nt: TGCAGCGTGGTGGGGACTAGCGGGAGGGCTGATAGCTCCTACGAGCAGTACTTC
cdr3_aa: CSVVGTSGRADSSYEQYF

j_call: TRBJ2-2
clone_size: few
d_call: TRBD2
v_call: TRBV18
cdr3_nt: TGTGCCAGCTCGTCCACTAGCGGGAGAGCGGACACCGGGGAGCTGTTTTTT
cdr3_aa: CASSSTSGRADTGELFF

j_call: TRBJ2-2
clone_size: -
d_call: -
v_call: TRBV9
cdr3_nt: TGTGCCAGCAGCGCCGGGACTAACACCGGGGAGCTGTTTTTT
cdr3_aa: CASSAGTNTGELFF

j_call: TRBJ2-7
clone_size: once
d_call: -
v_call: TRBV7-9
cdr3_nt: TGTGCCAGCAGCTCCCCCCAGAGGACAGCCTTCTACGAGCAGTACTTC
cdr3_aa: CASSSPQRTAFYEQYF

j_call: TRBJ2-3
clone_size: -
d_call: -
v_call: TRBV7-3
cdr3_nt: TGTGCCAGCAGCTTATGGGGGCAAGACCTCGAGAGCACAGATACGCAGTATTTT
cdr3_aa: CASSLWGQDLESTDTQYF

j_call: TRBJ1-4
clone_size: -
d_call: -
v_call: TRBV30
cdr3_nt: TGTGCCCTCGAGGGAGGTTGGGAAAAACTGTTTTTT
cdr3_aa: CALEGGWEKLFF

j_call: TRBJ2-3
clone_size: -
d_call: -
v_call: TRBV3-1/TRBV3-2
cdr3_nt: TGTGCCAGCAGCCGGGGGGATCGTTGGGCCACAGATACGCAGTATTTT
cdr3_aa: CASSRGDRWATDTQYF

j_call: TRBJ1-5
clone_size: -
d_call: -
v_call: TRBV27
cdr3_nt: TGTGCCAGCAGTCCCTTGGACAGATTTAGCAATCAGCCCCAGCATTTT
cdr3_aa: CASSPLDRFSNQPQHF

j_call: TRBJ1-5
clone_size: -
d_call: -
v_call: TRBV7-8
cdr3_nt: TGTGCCAGCAGCTTAGCCGGTAGCAATCAGCCCCAGCATTTT
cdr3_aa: CASSLAGSNQPQHF